Described below is a single TCR beta chain sequence and its context. These data belong to a study of T-cell reconstitution after alpha-beta-depleted transplantation in children. Unique molecular identifiers were incorporated when the TCRbeta library was constructed. TCRdb re-called the PCR reads with MiXCR, one entry per CDR3 protein. The table shows almost 400,000 distinct CDR3 sequences, with 20% occurring only once. CDR1 is DFQATT, CDR2 SNEGSKA, per germline (reference sequence). J was trimmed by 6 bases and V by 1 base; bases with no gene match: 6. This CDR3 is built from 15 residues. The sequence came from a human donor who donated a stem cell graft to a child with acute myeloid leukemia. The sequencing here drew on PBMCs from the stem cell graft donor, taken from the stem cell graft. The rearrangement uses TRBV20-1 and TRBJ1-5; 10 positions match TRBD1. The CDR3 protein is CSARARQGAIQPQHF. CDR3 coding DNA: TGCAGTGCTAGAGCAAGACAGGGGGCTATTCAGCCCCAGCATTTT.